Shown below are 27 T cell receptor beta chains from a single sample sequenced in a study of blood T cell repertoires in COVID-19. The data were produced by immunoSEQ multiplex PCR, yet TCRdb's version contains in-frame clones alone and is incomplete. Among 100,000 to 150,000 clones listed, approximately 88% were seen once. Sequenced: peripheral blood. These receptors came from a man in his sixties with acute or convalescent COVID-19.

This clone appeared a few times. The chain uses TRBV7-9 and TRBJ2-5; D gene uncertain. Trimming removed 2 bases from V and 1 base from J, with 5 bases in between. There are 13 residues in the CDR3. Per the germline V gene, CDR1 is SEHNR and CDR2 is FQNEAQ (reference sequence). The CDR3 here is CASSLRSQETQYF. The CDR3 DNA follows: TGTGCCAGCAGCTTAAGGAGCCAAGAGACCCAGTACTTC.

This chain connects TRBV5-4 to TRBJ2-3; TRBD1 aligns across 7 bases. Germline CDR1 reads SGHNT; CDR2 reads YYREEE (reference sequence). The length of the CDR3 is 15 residues. J was trimmed by 0 bases and V by 4 bases; bases with no gene match: 5. CDR3 sequence: CASSRYRGSTDTQYF. The DNA of the CDR3 is TGTGCCAGCAGCAGATACAGGGGCAGCACAGATACGCAGTATTTT.

The gene calls are TRBV5-6 and TRBJ1-2; TRBD1 agrees at 11 bases. Germline V gene data show CDR1 as SGHDT and CDR2 as YYEEEE. The CDR3 is 16 amino acids. The trim removed 6 bases at V and 1 base at J, leaving 8 bases unmatched. CDR3 sequence reads: CASTRGGTGGNYGYTF. Here the CDR3 DNA reads TGTGCCAGCACCCGAGGGGGGACAGGGGGTAACTATGGCTACACCTTC.

The genes are TRBV6-1 and TRBJ2-7, with 8 positions matching TRBD2. Germline V gene sequence: CDR1 MNHNS, CDR2 SASEGT. The CDR3 runs to 14 residues. Trimming cost V 3 bases and J 5 bases; bases outside gene matches: 6. The CDR3 region is CASSEGLVFDEQYF. CDR3 in DNA: TGTGCCAGCAGTGAGGGACTAGTCTTCGACGAGCAGTACTTC.

V gene TRBV6-5 combines with J gene TRBJ1-4; TRBD1 aligns across 8 bases. This CDR3 spans 13 amino acids. V shed 7 bases, J shed 7 bases, and the junction held 5 bases outside the gene matches. Germline CDR1 reads MNHEY; CDR2 reads SVGAGI. The CDR3 DNA reads as TGTGCCAGCACAGGGGGCTCTAGTGAAAAACTGTTTTTT. Translation: CASTGGSSEKLFF.

V gene TRBV7-8 combines with J gene TRBJ2-1; 13 bases map to TRBD2. Trimming took 3 bases from V and 9 from J; bases not matched to a gene: 5. Germline V gene data show CDR1 as SGHVS and CDR2 as FQNEAQ. The CDR3 is made up of 15 amino acids. CDR3 region: CASSFTSGRASEQFF. The CDR3 coding sequence is TGTGCCAGCAGCTTTACTAGCGGGAGGGCCTCTGAGCAGTTCTTC.

The V call is TRBV27, the J call TRBJ1-2, with a weak D call TRBD1 (6 bases). This CDR3 comprises 16 residues. Germline V lookup: CDR1 MNHEY, CDR2 SMNVEV (reference sequence). The ends were cut back, 2 bases at V and 6 bases at J, with 19 bases in the middle. The chain's CDR3 is CASSLDAGGRPNGYTF. In DNA, the CDR3 is TGTGCCAGCAGTTTAGATGCTGGGGGCAGACCGAATGGCTACACCTTC.

V is TRBV7-3 and J is TRBJ2-7, with TRBD1 matching 9 bases. The CDR3 runs 14 residues. Trimming cost V 5 bases and J 0 bases; bases outside gene matches: 2. Germline V gene data show CDR1 as SGHTA and CDR2 as FQGTGA. CDR3 residues: CASSQDRGSYEQYF. The CDR3 nucleotides are TGTGCCAGCAGCCAGGACAGGGGCTCCTACGAGCAGTACTTC.

The chain has TRBV27 and TRBJ2-3; 12 bases map to TRBD2. The junction had 12 bases not matched to a gene; V was cut back by 8 bases and J by 0 bases. The length of the CDR3 is 18 residues. Germline assignment: CDR1 MNHEY and CDR2 SMNVEV (reference sequence). CDR3 DNA sequence: TGTGCCAGCTTTCCGGGACTAGCGGGCCACCGGAGCACAGATACGCAGTATTTT. It translates to CASFPGLAGHRSTDTQYF.

Only a few counts were recorded for this clone. The rearrangement joins TRBV5-6 to TRBJ1-2; D is unresolved. The CDR3 runs 14 residues. V was pared by 3 bases and J by 5 bases, with 14 bases between. Germline-derived CDR1 and CDR2 are SGHDT and YYEEEE. CDR3 protein: CASSWVVARYGYTF. The CDR3 bases are TGTGCCAGCAGCTGGGTTGTAGCTAGGTATGGCTACACCTTC.

The chain carries TRBV19 and TRBJ2-1, with 8 bases matching TRBD2. Per the germline V gene, CDR1 is LNHDA and CDR2 is SQIVND (reference sequence). With 8 bases clipped from V and 2 bases from J, the junction kept 14 bases outside the gene matches. The CDR3 totals 17 residues. DNA for the CDR3: TGTGCCAGTGCTACCTCCCTTATAGCGGGAACCTACAATGAGCAGTTCTTC. It encodes CASATSLIAGTYNEQFF.

V gene TRBV2 combines with J gene TRBJ1-2; no firm D call. Germline lookup yields CDR1 SNHLY and CDR2 FYNNEI. This CDR3 is built from 14 residues. Trimming took 2 bases from V and 4 from J, leaving 11 bases between them. This chain's CDR3 is CASSETPVLYGYTF. In DNA form, the CDR3 reads TGTGCCAGCAGTGAAACCCCAGTCCTCTATGGCTACACCTTC.

The chain joins TRBV6-4 to TRBJ1-1, with 9 bases fitting TRBD1. CDR1 MRHNA and CDR2 SNTAGT come from the germline V gene. The CDR3 runs 15 residues. The J segment lost 4 bases and the V segment lost 6 bases, leaving 9 bases of the junction unmatched. The CDR3, as DNA: TGTGCCAGCAGCCACCGGGACAGGGTTGTCACTGAAGCTTTCTTT. Translation: CASSHRDRVVTEAFF.

V usage is TRBV9 and J usage is TRBJ2-3, with 11 bases lining up with TRBD2. Germline V CDR1 and CDR2: SGDLS, YYNGEE. The CDR3 loop spans 14 amino acids. V lost 0 bases to trimming and J lost 15 bases; unmatched junction nucleotides: 9. CDR3 amino acids: CASSVATSGSLIYF. The CDR3 DNA reads as TGTGCCAGCAGCGTAGCAACTAGCGGGAGTCTAATATATTTT. Drawing the rest from reference TRBV9 and TRBJ2-3, the complete variable domain is DSGVTQTPKHLITATGQRVTLRCSPRSGDLSVYWYQQSLDQGLQFLIQYYNGEERAKGNILERFSAQQFPDLHSELNLSSLELGDSALYFCASSVATSGSLIYFGPGTRLTVL.

CDR3 in DNA: TGTGCCAGCAGCCAAGAACCGGCTGGGGGGGTCATGAACACTGAAGCTTTCTTT. It translates to CASSQEPAGGVMNTEAFF. V usage is TRBV4-2 and J usage is TRBJ1-1, with a possible D match to TRBD1 (5 bases). The V and J ends lost 0 bases and 0 bases respectively, with 17 bases between them. Per germline, CDR1 LGHNA and CDR2 YNFKEQ. The CDR3 covers 18 residues.

This chain connects TRBV7-3 to TRBJ2-7; 9 bases map to TRBD1. From germline, CDR1 is SGHTA and CDR2 FQGTGA. The CDR3 covers 13 residues. V gave up 2 bases and J gave up 6 bases; unmatched junction bases: 2. As DNA, the CDR3 is TGTGCCAGCAGCTTAGACAGGGGGAGCGAGCAGTACTTC. Translating it yields CASSLDRGSEQYF.

CDR3 sequence reads: CAWGTGTSSYNEQFF. CDR3 sequence (DNA): TGTGCCTGGGGAACCGGGACTAGCTCCTACAATGAGCAGTTCTTC. The chain links TRBV30 to TRBJ2-1, with 8 bases aligning to TRBD2. Germline assignment: CDR1 GTSNPN and CDR2 SVGIG (reference sequence). V lost 5 bases and J lost 0; bases outside the gene matches: 6. The CDR3 extends over 15 amino acids.

This rearrangement joins TRBV7-2 to TRBJ2-7; D is possibly TRBD1 (6 bases). This CDR3 is built from 14 residues. V was clipped by 0 bases and J by 7 bases, with 13 bases between them. The germline V gene encodes CDR1 SGHTA and CDR2 FQGNSA. The CDR3 DNA reads as TGTGCCAGCAGCTTAGCGGGGGCCTGGGGGGAGCAGTACTTC. Protein product: CASSLAGAWGEQYF.

V usage is TRBV27 and J usage is TRBJ2-1; 9 nucleotides line up with TRBD2. Per the germline V gene, CDR1 is MNHEY and CDR2 is SMNVEV (reference sequence). V lost 5 bases to trimming and J lost 6 bases; unmatched junction nucleotides: 5. The CDR3 sequence is 14 residues long. CDR3 loop: CASSPTTSGNEQFF. CDR3 DNA: TGTGCCAGCAGTCCAACGACTAGCGGCAATGAGCAGTTCTTC.

The chain links TRBV7-2 to TRBJ2-3; D is perhaps TRBD2 (6 bases). Germline-derived CDR1 and CDR2 are SGHTA and FQGNSA. Deletions cut 2 bases from V and 6 bases from J, with 9 bases between. This CDR3 comprises 13 residues. The CDR3 reads CASSLWSGDTQYF. CDR3 sequence (DNA): TGTGCCAGCAGCTTATGGAGCGGGGATACGCAGTATTTT.

This chain uses TRBV10-3 with TRBJ2-7, with 9 positions matching TRBD1. Trimming removed 5 bases from V and 0 bases from J; junction bases left unmatched: 8. CDR3 length: 16 amino acids. Germline assignment: CDR1 ENHRY and CDR2 SYGVKD. The CDR3 nucleotides read TGTGCCATCAGTCCCCGGGACAGGGTGGGCTCCTACGAGCAGTACTTC. Residues: CAISPRDRVGSYEQYF.

The chain is built from TRBV25-1 and TRBJ1-2; possibly TRBD1 for D (6 bases). The germline V gene has CDR1 MGHDK and CDR2 SYGVNS. This CDR3 is 12 amino acids long. V lost 1 base and J lost 9, with 9 bases in between. The CDR3 sequence: CASSESGVSYTF. The DNA for the CDR3 is TGTGCCAGCAGTGAATCAGGGGTAAGCTACACCTTC.

This clone was seen a handful of times. The chain links TRBV10-3 to TRBJ1-1, with 7 bases fitting TRBD1. The J segment lost 7 bases and the V segment lost 0 bases, leaving 2 bases of the junction unmatched. Per the germline V gene, CDR1 is ENHRY and CDR2 is SYGVKD. CDR3 length: 13 residues. CDR3 sequence reads: CAISESGGGEAFF. CDR3 nucleotide sequence: TGTGCCATCAGTGAGTCAGGGGGCGGTGAAGCTTTCTTT.

J is TRBJ1-1 and V is TRBV7-6; D remains ambiguous. This CDR3 contains 12 residues. Between the trimmed V and J ends, which lost 2 bases and 8 bases, there was a span of 9 bases. Germline CDR1 reads SGHVS; CDR2 reads FNYEAQ. CDR3 sequence reads: CASSLSGREAFF. The CDR3 nucleotides are TGTGCCAGCAGCTTAAGTGGCAGAGAAGCTTTCTTT.

The rearrangement links TRBV14 to TRBJ2-3, with 8 bases matching TRBD2. Looked up from germline, CDR1 is SGHDN and CDR2 is FVKESK. V was pared by 4 bases and J by 8 bases, with 14 bases of the junction left unmatched. CDR3 size: 16 residues. The CDR3 here is CASSRRLGTSSFTQYF. CDR3 coding DNA: TGTGCCAGCAGCCGAAGACTCGGGACTAGTTCTTTTACGCAGTATTTT.

This clone was seen only a few times. This rearrangement joins TRBV5-1 to TRBJ1-3; a possible D gene is TRBD1 (6 bases). The CDR3 has 17 amino acids. The germline gives CDR1 SGHRS, CDR2 YFSETQ. Trimming took off 4 bases at V and 0 bases at J, with 17 bases between the two ends. CDR3 sequence reads: CASSRQQGGSSGNTIYF. The CDR3 DNA sequence: TGCGCCAGCAGCAGGCAACAGGGTGGGAGCTCTGGAAACACCATATATTTT.

The J gene is TRBJ2-3, the V gene TRBV5-6; 9 nucleotides line up with TRBD1. CDR3 size: 16 residues. CDR1 SGHDT and CDR2 YYEEEE come from the germline V gene. The V gene end was trimmed by 4 bases and the J gene end by 0 bases; junction bases not matched to a gene: 6. The DNA of the CDR3 is TGTGCCAGCAGCCCACCGGGACAGGGTAGCACAGATACGCAGTATTTT. Translation gives CASSPPGQGSTDTQYF.